This entry concerns a single T cell receptor (beta chain). This clone was observed a few times. The antigen it binds to is not known. No clone much larger than this one lies a single base away; base qualities are absent. The record originates from a study of human versus mouse CDR3 diversity and MHC coevolution (dated by TCRdb to 2016 to 2017). A note on the overall study: According to reports, the immunoSEQ assay detects one in 200,000 T cells and minimizes multiplex PCR amplification bias. Valid reads per sample ranged from roughly 5.5 x 10^6 to 1.8 x 10^7 across mouse and human samples. Human naive CD4 T cell repertoires were used as a reference for TCR selection on multiple MHC II alleles and were compared with human-TCR-locus transgenic mice carrying single MHC II. The human cohort comprised three healthy volunteer blood donors, one aged 30 to 39, one aged 40 to 49 and one aged 60 to 69 at collection.

CDR1 and CDR2, per the germline V gene, are KGHSH and LQKENI. After removal of 3 bases from V and 6 bases from J, the junction retains 2 bases not matched to a gene. The cysteine opens and the phenylalanine closes a CDR3 of 15 amino acids. Here the CDR3 DNA is all that survives: 45 bases in frame from base 1. The QIAGEN blood and tissue kit was used to extract genomic DNA from sorted cells, and the DNA was quantified on a NanoDrop 1000. TCR alpha and beta chains were deep sequenced and quantified on the immunoSEQ platform using multiplex PCR of genomic DNA. The source study handled its data this way. Annotation of the TCR sequences relied on IMGT gene and region definitions. Out-of-frame rearrangements were used as a proxy for the preselection repertoire and compared with in-frame clonotypes. To estimate repertoire size, the study used the iCHAO1 estimator that comes with the immunoSEQ platform. A Gini index, which is based on the Lorenz curve, was applied to in-frame amino acid clonotypes to measure clonal inequality. Shared clonotypes were counted with the intersect function of the R package tcR, and similarity was scored with the Jaccard index. V, J and V-J usage frequencies went into a principal component analysis run with the R prcomp function, with no normalization applied. Drawn from immuneACCESS, this table holds only the in-frame rearrangements with V and J called that TCRdb kept. Clones are partly lost; checked studies trace under half to an unresolved V gene and leave the rest unexplained. Clone size and V and J calls were adopted from that table, with D and trimming inferred from the DNA. This sample holds tens of thousands of clones; 85% to 95% were observed only once. 1.3% to 1.5% of the sample belongs to the ten largest clones.

Naive CD4 T cells, defined as CD45RO-negative and CD62L-positive, were isolated from PBMCs by fluorescence-activated cell sorting. Each donor gave roughly 54 ml of fresh peripheral blood, from which PBMCs were isolated by Ficoll density centrifugation. Cell sorting was carried out on a FACSAria III instrument, and a purity above 85% was achieved for all samples. Broader findings and caveats from the paper: Two of the three human donors showed the lowest clonal inequality scores among all compared groups. On average, humans had more CDR3 deletions and insertions than mice, indicating greater exonuclease and TdT activity. Because human T cells were selected on 6 or 7 MHC II alleles, repertoire diversity was not considered directly comparable between humans and mice. iCHAO1 estimates gave humans the largest TCR beta repertoire, around 1.5 million clonotypes, attributed likely to selection by multiple MHC II molecules.

The sequenced sample was naive CD4+ T cells from blood. The sample's cell subset or site, from its label and the paper: CD45RO-negative CD62L-positive naive CD4 T cells. This sequence uses TRBV18 and TRBJ2-1, and 13 bases in between align with TRBD2. This TCR was sampled from a person between 25 and 75 years old in good health. CDR3 reads: CASSPGTSGINEQFF. Here is the DNA: TGTGCCAGCTCACCGGGGACTAGCGGGATCAATGAGCAGTTCTTC.